Presented here are 8 T cell receptor beta chains from one specimen sequenced in a study of T cells in Graves' hyperthyroidism and ophthalmopathy. There were TCR beta CDR3 regions amplified from RNA transcripts. The HTBI set primed first-round TCR CDR3 RT-PCR. TCRdb recomputed calls from the multiplex PCR reads with MiXCR, one row per CDR3 protein. The data hold almost 500,000 distinct CDR3 sequences, with 20% to 25% observed a single time. The material sequenced was blood. The receptors here all came from a woman in her 70s with Graves' ophthalmopathy.

The chain employs TRBV20-1 and TRBJ1-5, with 7 bases that match TRBD1. Germline CDR1 reads DFQATT; CDR2 reads SNEGSKA (reference sequence). This CDR3 spans 16 amino acids. The junction had 10 bases not matched to a gene; V was cut back by 2 bases and J by 3 bases. CDR3 sequence reads: CSARPLRDSNNQPQHF. The CDR3 DNA sequence: TGCAGTGCTAGACCCTTACGGGACAGTAACAATCAGCCCCAGCATTTT.

There are many counts of this clonotype. The V and J genes are TRBV28 and TRBJ2-7; TRBD1 matches at 7 bases. The CDR3 covers 13 residues. The V and J ends lost 6 bases and 7 bases, in that order; junction bases with no gene match: 9. Germline V CDR1 and CDR2: MDHEN, SYDVKM. The CDR3 protein is CASRRDRPFEQYF. CDR3 bases: TGTGCCAGCAGACGGGACAGACCTTTTGAGCAGTACTTC.

Concerning this clonotype itself: A much larger clone lies a single base off, so this may be a read error. V gene TRBV14 combines with J gene TRBJ2-3; no clear D gene. This CDR3 is built from 13 residues. CDR1 and CDR2 (germline): SGHDN, FVKESK. The CDR3 loop is CASRRQVTDTRYF. The CDR3 DNA reads as TGTGCCAGCAGGAGGCAAGTCACAGATACGCGGTATTTT. The whole variable domain, remainder taken from reference TRBV14 and TRBJ2-3, is EAGVTQFPSHSVIEKGQTVTLRCDPISGHDNLYWYRRVMGKEIKFLLHFVKESKQDESGMPNNRFLAERTGGTYSTLKVQPAELEDSGVYFCASRRQVTDTRYFGPGTRLTVL.

The sample holds a few counts of this clonotype. The chain couples TRBV28 to TRBJ1-1, with D possibly matching TRBD1 (5 bases). The CDR3 extends over 12 amino acids. Trimming cost V 11 bases and J 4 bases, with 14 bases left between them. Germline V gives CDR1 MDHEN, CDR2 SYDVKM. The CDR3 region has the DNA TGTGCCCTTGGGAAGGGGTTCACTGAAGCTTTCTTT. Translated: CALGKGFTEAFF. The full variable domain, completed using reference TRBV28 and TRBJ1-1, is DVKVTQSSRYLVKRTGEKVFLECVQDMDHENMFWYRQDPGLGLRLIYFSYDVKMKEKGDIPEGYSVSREKKERFSLILESASTNQTSMYLCALGKGFTEAFFGQGTRLTVV.

J is TRBJ2-1 and V is TRBV5-1, with 9 bases that match TRBD2. Germline values: CDR1 SGHRS, CDR2 YFSETQ. The CDR3 is 16 amino acids. Unmatched junction bases numbered 9, after V lost 5 bases and J lost 3 bases. CDR3 loop: CASSRAGGVGYNEQFF. CDR3 bases: TGCGCCAGCAGTAGAGCGGGAGGTGTCGGCTACAATGAGCAGTTCTTC.

The chain links TRBV7-9 to TRBJ2-5, with 10 bases aligning to TRBD2. This CDR3 is 16 amino acids long. V lost 5 bases and J lost 1; bases outside the gene matches: 7. Germline V CDR1 and CDR2: SEHNR, FQNEAQ (reference sequence). CDR3: CASSPFGLAAQETQYF. In DNA form, the CDR3 reads TGTGCCAGCAGCCCTTTCGGACTAGCGGCCCAAGAGACCCAGTACTTC.

A few counts support this clonotype. The chain is built from TRBV10-3 and TRBJ1-3, with D maybe TRBD1 (6 bases). Per germline, CDR1 ENHRY and CDR2 SYGVKD. The CDR3 loop spans 15 amino acids. V lost 5 bases, J lost 0 bases, and 11 bases lay in between. This CDR3 is CAISFDRISGNTIYF. CDR3 sequence (DNA): TGTGCCATCAGTTTTGACAGGATCTCTGGAAACACCATATATTTT.

The chain joins TRBV11-2 to TRBJ1-1; no reliable D call. The germline gives CDR1 SGHAT, CDR2 FQNNGV. This CDR3 spans 14 amino acids. With 4 bases removed from V and 0 bases from J, the gap between germline ends came to 9 bases. CDR3 DNA sequence: TGTGCCAGCAGCTCCCCTTTCTTGAACACTGAAGCTTTCTTT. Amino acids: CASSSPFLNTEAFF.